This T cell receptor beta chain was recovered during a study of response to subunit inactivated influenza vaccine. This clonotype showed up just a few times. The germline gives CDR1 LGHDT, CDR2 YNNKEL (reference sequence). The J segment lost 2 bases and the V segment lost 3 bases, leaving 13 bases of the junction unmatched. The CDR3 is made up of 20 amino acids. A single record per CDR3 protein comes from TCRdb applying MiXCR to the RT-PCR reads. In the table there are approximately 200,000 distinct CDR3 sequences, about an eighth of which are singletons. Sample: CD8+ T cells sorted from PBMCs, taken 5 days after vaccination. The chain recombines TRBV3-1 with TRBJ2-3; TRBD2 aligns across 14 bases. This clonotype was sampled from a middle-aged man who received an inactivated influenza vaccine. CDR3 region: CASSQSMGLAGEKFTDTQYF. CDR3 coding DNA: TGTGCCAGCAGCCAGTCAATGGGACTAGCGGGAGAAAAATTCACAGATACGCAGTATTTT.